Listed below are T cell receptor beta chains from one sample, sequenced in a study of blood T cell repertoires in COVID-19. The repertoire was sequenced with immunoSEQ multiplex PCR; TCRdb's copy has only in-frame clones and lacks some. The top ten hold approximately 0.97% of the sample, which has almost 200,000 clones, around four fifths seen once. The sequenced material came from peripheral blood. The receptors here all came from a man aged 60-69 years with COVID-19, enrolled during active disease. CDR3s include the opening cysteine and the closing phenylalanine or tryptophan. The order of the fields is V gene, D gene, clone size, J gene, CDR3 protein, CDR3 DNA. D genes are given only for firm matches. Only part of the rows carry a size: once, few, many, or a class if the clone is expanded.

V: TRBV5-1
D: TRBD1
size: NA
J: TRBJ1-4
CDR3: CASSRGQTGVEKLFF
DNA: TGCGCCAGCAGCCGGGGACAGACGGGGGTGGAAAAACTGTTTTTT

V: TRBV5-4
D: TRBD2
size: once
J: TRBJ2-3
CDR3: CASSFGGGPDTQYF
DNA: TGTGCCAGCAGCTTTGGGGGAGGGCCAGATACGCAGTATTTT

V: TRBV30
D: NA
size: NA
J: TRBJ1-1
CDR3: CAWSVWGGTEAFF
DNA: TGTGCCTGGAGTGTATGGGGGGGAACTGAAGCTTTCTTT

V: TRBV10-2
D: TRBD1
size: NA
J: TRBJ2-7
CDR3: CASRGQGAYEQYF
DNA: TGCGCCAGCAGGGGACAGGGGGCCTACGAGCAGTACTTC

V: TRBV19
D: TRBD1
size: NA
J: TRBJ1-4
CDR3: CASSSRDRNEKLFF
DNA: TGTGCCAGTAGTTCCCGGGACAGGAATGAAAAACTGTTTTTT

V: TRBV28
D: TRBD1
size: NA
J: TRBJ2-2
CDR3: CASQQGFTGELFF
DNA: TGTGCCAGCCAACAGGGGTTCACCGGGGAGCTGTTTTTT

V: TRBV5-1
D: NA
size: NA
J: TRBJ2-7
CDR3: CASSLTGSYEQYF
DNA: TGCGCCAGCAGCTTGACAGGCTCCTACGAGCAGTACTTC

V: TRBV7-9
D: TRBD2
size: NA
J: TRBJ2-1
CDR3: CASSLSISGNEQFF
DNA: TGTGCCAGCAGCTTAAGTATTAGCGGGAATGAGCAGTTCTTC

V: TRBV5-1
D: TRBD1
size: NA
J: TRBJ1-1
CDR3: CASSRGQGILNTEAFF
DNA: TGCGCCAGCAGCAGGGGACAGGGTATCCTGAACACTGAAGCTTTCTTT

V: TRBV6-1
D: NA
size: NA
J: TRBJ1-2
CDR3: CASSEGGGGLVYGYTF
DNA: TGTGCCAGCAGTGAAGGGGGCGGGGGTTTAGTCTATGGCTACACCTTC

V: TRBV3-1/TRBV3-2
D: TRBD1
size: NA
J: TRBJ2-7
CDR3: CASSLGQASSYEQYF
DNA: TGTGCCAGCAGCCTGGGACAGGCAAGCTCCTACGAGCAGTACTTC

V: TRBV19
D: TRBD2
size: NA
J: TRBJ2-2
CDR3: CASSKLRGGSGSTNTGELFF
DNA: TGTGCCAGTAGTAAGTTAAGAGGAGGCAGCGGGAGTACAAACACCGGGGAGCTGTTTTTT